The rows below give T cell receptor beta chains drawn from one sample of a study of T cells in Graves' hyperthyroidism and ophthalmopathy. TCRdb called the multiplex PCR reads again in MiXCR, with one record for every CDR3 protein. The table records around 490,000 distinct CDR3 sequences, just under 20% of them present only once. Sequencing was done on a sample of blood. Every receptor here comes from a man aged 35 to 55 with Graves' ophthalmopathy. The conserved cysteine and the conserved F or W are not part of the CDR3 here.

length | V | CDR3
11 | TRBV16 | ASTQGREETQY
15 | TRBV18 | ASSAKTRGLGTGELF
12 | TRBV27 | ASSFGPASEKLF
11 | TRBV3-1 | ASSLQGGFEAF
13 | TRBV6-6 | ASSYTRLNTDTQY
11 | TRBV13 | ASSGRTVRGYT
14 | TRBV10-3 | AIKASGSSNTGELF
13 | TRBV7-8 | ASSLEGTLGLEAF
13 | TRBV20-1 | SYYGPGGSGNTIY
15 | TRBV5-1 | ASSLIGTSGRAGWQY
12 | TRBV4-2 | ASSQDSVYNEQF
13 | TRBV28 | ASSLKPSVGNEQF
10 | TRBV11-2 | ASSLFTYEQY
14 | TRBV15 | ATPGGVDGTNEKLF
14 | TRBV20-1 | SARDVLAGHQETQY
10 | TRBV7-8 | ASSFENYEQY
12 | TRBV10-3 | AIGRGQVDETQY
11 | TRBV7-3 | ASSASPGEPQH
12 | TRBV5-8 | ASTRTGAIYGYT
12 | TRBV5-4 | ASSLSPSNTEAF
17 | TRBV20-1 | SARFAGTSGSPPYNEQF
15 | TRBV6-1 | ASTPVQGAGGANVLT
13 | TRBV3-1 | ASSQGRGDTGELF
12 | TRBV4-1 | ASSNIGTGETQY
13 | TRBV27 | ASSLSRLTPDTQY
11 | TRBV7-3 | ASSLFQNTEAF
13 | TRBV24-1 | ATSAGTGGTNEQF
15 | TRBV7-2 | ASSLRRAGLRYNEQF
13 | TRBV3-1 | ASSQGPGGLQPQH
11 | TRBV3-1 | ASSQEGRYEQY
12 | TRBV6-2/TRBV6-3 | ASRREDLKNIQY
13 | TRBV6-1 | ASRRSEGRAYEQY
13 | TRBV3-1 | ASTDVPGGLNEQF
13 | TRBV18 | ASSEGVLNTGELF
15 | TRBV19 | ASSVSGGARGANVLT
12 | TRBV7-3 | ASSLIPGRDEQY
12 | TRBV27 | ASRPGLAGGGLF
13 | TRBV12-3/TRBV12-4 | ASSLAQGSEKTQY
12 | TRBV28 | ASSSKGMLDAQY
13 | TRBV11-2 | ASSLVGGEADEQY
12 | TRBV15 | ATSRGDLGYGYT